What follows describes a single T cell receptor (beta chain). Time point meaning: patch test 1, 2 weeks after DPC sensitization. As for treatment: therapeutic diphenylcyclopropenone sensitization with weekly scalp DPC. Trimming stripped 3 bases from V and 3 bases from J, with 13 bases between. The germline CDR1 and CDR2 sequences are LNHNV and YYDKDF (reference sequence). This CDR3 spans 15 amino acids. TCRdb redid the calling of the RACE reads with MiXCR, one entry per CDR3 protein. This table has fewer than 100,000 distinct CDR3 sequences, approximately 12% appearing once. This specimen comes from a study of human T cells and chemical hapten exposure.

The specimen comprised whole blood, sampled in connection with sensitization to the hapten diphenylcyclopropenone (DPC). This clonotype was obtained from an older woman with alopecia areata. Some clones in this sample may be carry-over from other donors' samples. V usage is TRBV15 and J usage is TRBJ2-3; weak D call: TRBD2 (6 bases). CDR3 sequence reads: CATSSNTAGTDTQYF. CDR3 in DNA: TGTGCCACCAGCAGTAACACAGCGGGTACAGATACGCAGTATTTT.